The subject of this entry is one T cell receptor (beta chain). This clonotype was seen repeatedly, ten times or more. Which antigen it targets is not known. Nothing much larger sits one base from this clone, and base qualities are not available. The CDR3 runs 14 residues from the cysteine to the phenylalanine. Just CDR3 DNA is preserved here, 42 bases in frame from base 1. V is cut by 0 bases and J by 1 base, and the space between the germline ends is 4 bases. The data belong to a study of T-cell reconstitution after alpha-beta-depleted transplantation in children listed by TCRdb under 2016. Looking at the study overall: T-cell immune reconstitution after TCRalphabeta/CD19-depleted allogeneic hematopoietic cell transplantation in children was quantitatively tracked in the study by means of TCR repertoire profiling. The paper's findings and limits, for the study overall: In some patients, high TCRbeta diversity at day 60 was attributed to recipient T cells and intrathymic progenitors that had survived conditioning. About two months after transplant, the apparently early recovery of alphabetaT-cell counts reportedly depended on just several hundred clones that had expanded rapidly and came from non-depleted graft cells. Hyperexpanded clone frequencies declined over subsequent months; after one year, T-cell counts and TCRbeta diversity were mostly attributed to newly produced T cells.

The treatment or condition label, read with the paper, signifies: allogeneic hematopoietic cell transplantation with graft depleted of TCRalphabeta T cells and CD19 B cells. TCRalphabeta/CD19-depleted allogeneic hematopoietic cell grafts were given to the transplant recipients, all of whom were children. The library was obtained by PCR. Instrument on record: Illumina HiSeq 2500. To normalize quantification of the TCRbeta repertoire, the TCR libraries were built with molecular barcoding that relied on unique molecular identifiers. TCRdb ran its own pipeline on the public reads, namely fastp trimming at Q25 and MiXCR clone calling, and kept in-frame beta chains. All rows with the same CDR3 protein become a single entry with the most common DNA and genes. For this sample there are roughly 350,000 distinct CDR3 sequences; around 15% appear just once. Together, the top ten hold about 41% of the sample.

This chain joins TRBV12-3 or TRBV12-4 to TRBJ1-5, with the D gene not clear enough to name. The receptor comes from a male patient aged 2-15 years who had a stem cell transplant for acute lymphoblastic leukemia, so the T cells may come from the graft donor. Sequenced here: PBMCs, mostly from graft donor cells, sampled 360 days after TCRalphabeta/CD19-depleted stem cell transplant. In nucleotides, the sequence is TGTGCCAGCAGTTTAGCGCAGAGCAATCAGCCCCAGCATTTT. It translates as CASSLAQSNQPQHF.